The clone carrying this TCR beta chain has a single count. Per germline, CDR1 SGHRS and CDR2 YFSETQ. V lost 3 bases and J 5 bases, leaving 14 bases between the germline ends. The CDR3 runs to 14 residues. The data belong to a study of T cell changes during pregnancy in multiple sclerosis. Some clones are missing from TCRdb's copy, which holds only in-frame ones; the method was immunoSEQ multiplex PCR. The repertoire consists of around 56,000 clones, with about 91% occurring once and the leading ten covering about 0.76%. This material consisted of CD4+ T cells from peripheral blood mononuclear cells, taken in the first trimester of pregnancy. V is TRBV5-1 and J is TRBJ1-1; D ambiguous. The sequence was collected from a female donor with multiple sclerosis, enrolled in a pregnancy study. The CDR3 sequence: CASSSGPPRTEAFF. CDR3 DNA: TGCGCCAGCAGCTCAGGCCCCCCCAGGACTGAAGCTTTCTTT.